These 8 T cell receptor beta chains share one sample of origin, sequenced in a study of T-cell reconstitution after alpha-beta-depleted transplantation in children. The TCRbeta library was prepared with unique molecular identifiers. TCRdb re-called the PCR reads with MiXCR, one entry per CDR3 protein. The sample includes roughly 250,000 distinct CDR3 sequences, 8.2% of them seen just once. Here the sequenced sample was PBMCs, mostly from graft donor cells, taken 180 days after TCRalphabeta/CD19-depleted stem cell transplant. These receptors originate from a male patient aged 10 to 17 who had a stem cell transplant for acute lymphoblastic leukemia, so the T cells may come from the graft donor.

This clonotype was seen a handful of times. This chain joins TRBV18 and TRBJ1-5; D unclear. The germline V gene has CDR1 KGHSH and CDR2 LQKENI. The CDR3 consists of 15 residues. V was clipped by 3 bases and J by 5 bases, with 14 bases between them. CDR3 sequence: CASSPGWGTHQPQHF. For the CDR3, the DNA is TGTGCCAGCTCACCTGGCTGGGGTACCCATCAGCCCCAGCATTTT.

At least ten counts were recorded for this clonotype. The chain recombines TRBV12-3 or TRBV12-4 with TRBJ2-1; possible D gene TRBD1, 5 bases. V was clipped by 4 bases and J by 1 base, with 8 bases between them. The CDR3 runs 14 residues. CDR3 nucleotide sequence: TGTGCCAGCAGTTCTGCAGGGTCCTACAATGAGCAGTTCTTC. This sequence encodes CASSSAGSYNEQFF.

The J gene is TRBJ1-5, the V gene TRBV19, with TRBD1 as a possible D gene (5 bases). Trimming removed 9 bases from V and 0 bases from J, with 9 bases in between. Germline CDR1 LNHDA, CDR2 SQIVND (reference sequence). This CDR3 has 13 residues. This CDR3 reads CASWGYSNQPQHF. CDR3 DNA: TGTGCCAGCTGGGGGTATAGCAATCAGCCCCAGCATTTT.

In its sample, this clonotype was seen many times. The chain employs TRBV6-2 or TRBV6-3 and TRBJ1-1; TRBD1 matches 11 bases. CDR1 is MNHEY and CDR2 is SVGEGT in the germline V gene. This CDR3 is built from 17 residues. V was clipped by 9 bases and J by 7 bases; unmatched bases: 19. CDR3 region: CASRLTMSDRGHGEAFF. The CDR3 DNA reads as TGTGCCAGTCGGTTAACCATGTCGGACAGGGGGCATGGTGAAGCTTTCTTT.

This clonotype was recorded at least ten times. This sequence joins TRBV7-6 and TRBJ2-3; D is unresolved. The CDR3 consists of 16 residues. V lost 5 bases and J lost 4, with 19 bases in between. The V gene's germline CDR1 is SGHVS and CDR2 FNYEAQ. DNA of the CDR3: TGTGCCAGCAGCCCCTTCCTTGGAACCGGGCCAGATACGCAGTATTTT. Translation gives CASSPFLGTGPDTQYF. Complete variable domain (other parts from reference TRBV7-6 and TRBJ2-3): GAGVSQSPRYKVTKRGQDVALRCDPISGHVSLYWYRQALGQGPEFLTYFNYEAQQDKSGLPNDRFSAERPEGSISTLTIQRTEQRDSAMYRCASSPFLGTGPDTQYFGPGTRLTVL.

The sample holds a few counts of this clonotype. This rearrangement joins TRBV7-9 to TRBJ2-7; D may be TRBD2 (6 bases). The germline V gene encodes CDR1 SEHNR and CDR2 FQNEAQ (reference sequence). Trimming cost V 6 bases and J 7 bases, with 16 bases left between them. This CDR3 comprises 13 residues. CDR3 nucleotides: TGTGCCAGCAGTGGAGGGGTGTACCGAGAGCAGTACTTC. It specifies CASSGGVYREQYF.

This clonotype was detected only a few times. This CDR3 is CASSDFTVPTIPQETQYF. In DNA, the CDR3 is TGTGCCAGCAGCGACTTTACCGTTCCGACTATCCCCCAAGAGACCCAGTACTTC. The chain employs TRBV5-4 and TRBJ2-5; tentative D call: TRBD2 (5 bases). Trimming stripped 4 bases from V and 1 base from J, with 23 bases between. Germline V gene data show CDR1 as SGHNT and CDR2 as YYREEE (reference sequence). The CDR3 loop spans 18 amino acids.

In its sample, this clonotype was seen many times. V and J are TRBV6-1 and TRBJ2-3; TRBD2 matches at 8 bases. Unmatched junction bases numbered 10, after V lost 3 bases and J lost 2 bases. The CDR3 is 17 amino acids. Germline CDR1 is MNHNS and CDR2 is SASEGT. In nucleotides, the CDR3 is TGTGCCAGCAGTGACCCTACAGGGCGGGAGGTCACAGATACGCAGTATTTT. It translates to CASSDPTGREVTDTQYF.